This T cell receptor beta chain was sequenced for a study of Tregs in tolerant kidney transplant recipients. Thawed PBMCs were FACS-sorted into unstimulated CD4+CD25+CD127- regulatory T cells, CD4+CD25- non-regulatory cells, CD4 and CD8 cells. This clone came up once. Data came from immunoSEQ multiplex PCR; TCRdb stores just in-frame clones and leaves some out. This table has approximately 98,000 clones, 85% to 90% appearing once. The CDR3 length is 14 residues. With 4 bases removed from V and 1 base from J, the gap between germline ends came to 10 bases. CDR1 and CDR2 (germline): LGHNA, YSLEER. The sequence derives from a human donor who received a combined kidney and bone marrow transplant. The sample here was CD4+ T cells from blood, taken before the transplant. The rearrangement links TRBV4-3 to TRBJ2-5, with a tentative D call TRBD2 (5 bases). The DNA for the CDR3 is TGCGCCAGCAGCCTAGAGACTACCCAAGAGACCCAGTACTTC. It specifies CASSLETTQETQYF.